This T cell receptor (beta chain) comes out of a study of blood T cell repertoires in COVID-19 (dated by TCRdb to 2019 to 2021). Background on the whole study: Samples covering the acute and convalescent phases of COVID-19 were provided by collaborators in the United States, Italy and Spain. Sample metadata almost always included a de-identified subject ID, COVID-19 status, age in years and sex. Where available, HLA class I and class II types were taken from metadata supplied by the sample provider and were not determined by assay-based typing. The samples were drawn from the first 160 participants of the ongoing ImmuneRACE study and from some 1,300 subjects provided by 6 global collaborators. Deeply sampled blood TCRbeta repertoires from subjects exposed to, actively infected with, or recovered from COVID-19 were included in the dataset. A freely available public database, intended as a resource for researchers studying the immune response to SARS-CoV-2, is where the repertoires were released. The material from the prospective study consisted of cDNA or gDNA derived from T cells, B-cell-depleted T cells, or PBMCs. The investigation overall reported the following: Clinical and demographic metadata were provided uncurated, with the amount varying by source and participant.

TCRbeta CDR3 regions were amplified from genomic DNA by means of the immunoSEQ Assay, a bias-controlled multiplex PCR. In the paper's pipeline: The number of nucleated cells in each sample was estimated by amplification of reference gene primers within the assay. Sequence reads were collapsed and filtered to measure the absolute abundance of every unique TCRbeta CDR3 rearrangement. For each sample, productive Simpson clonality was calculated by taking the square root of Simpson's diversity index across productive rearrangements. TCRdb stores this immuneACCESS table with in-frame sequences only. Part of the clones is absent; in the studies checked, under half of the shortfall reflects unresolved V genes, and no reason is known for the rest. Clone size and V and J calls were adopted from that table, with D and trimming inferred from the DNA. Within this sample are 120,000 or so clones, with roughly 80% of them counted one time only. The top ten clonotypes cover more than 5.5% of the sample.

On this clone: There is no known antigen for this receptor. Base qualities were left out, and no much larger clone turns up one base away.

Whole blood was collected in K2EDTA tubes by collaborating institutions according to the institutions' own protocols. Collaborator samples were shipped for TCRbeta analysis as frozen whole blood, isolated PBMCs, or DNA extracted from either sample type. CDR1 and CDR2 (LGHDT, YNNKEL) derive from the germline V gene (reference sequence). The V end loses 0 bases and the J end loses 7 bases, and a stretch of 7 bases separates them. The cysteine opens and the phenylalanine closes a CDR3 of 13 amino acids. Solely the CDR3 DNA is kept, with 39 bases framed from the first base. The sample taken for sequencing was peripheral blood. The sequence is built from TRBV3-1 (or the pseudogene TRBV3-2) and TRBJ1-5, with the D gene not confidently named. This sequence originates from a man aged 55-75 years with acute or convalescent COVID-19. CDR3 loop: CASSQDRRQPQHF. The DNA sequence is given as TGTGCCAGCAGCCAAGATCGCAGGCAGCCCCAGCATTTT.